This T cell receptor beta chain came from a study of cytomegalovirus exposure and HLA in healthy donors. This clone is a singleton in its sample. The target antigen is unknown. General study results and limits: Most observed TCR sequences were rare, whereas some public TCRs were detected in many donors. The classifier reportedly diagnosed cytomegalovirus status with high specificity and sensitivity.

The data were produced by immunoSEQ multiplex PCR, yet TCRdb's version contains in-frame clones alone and is incomplete. Altogether approximately 220,000 clones are present, approximately 87% being singletons, with the ten largest covering about 2.8%. Germline-derived CDR1 and CDR2 are LGHNA and YNFKEQ. The CDR3 covers 15 residues. V lost 0 bases and J 3 bases, leaving 9 bases between the germline ends. The sample was PBMCs. The rearrangement uses TRBV4-2 and TRBJ1-5; D perhaps matches TRBD1 (5 bases). This TCR came from a man aged 18 to 30 in good health and CMV-seronegative. In DNA, the CDR3 is TGTGCCAGCAGCCAAGATAAGGGGCTCAATCAGCCCCAGCATTTT. Protein product: CASSQDKGLNQPQHF.